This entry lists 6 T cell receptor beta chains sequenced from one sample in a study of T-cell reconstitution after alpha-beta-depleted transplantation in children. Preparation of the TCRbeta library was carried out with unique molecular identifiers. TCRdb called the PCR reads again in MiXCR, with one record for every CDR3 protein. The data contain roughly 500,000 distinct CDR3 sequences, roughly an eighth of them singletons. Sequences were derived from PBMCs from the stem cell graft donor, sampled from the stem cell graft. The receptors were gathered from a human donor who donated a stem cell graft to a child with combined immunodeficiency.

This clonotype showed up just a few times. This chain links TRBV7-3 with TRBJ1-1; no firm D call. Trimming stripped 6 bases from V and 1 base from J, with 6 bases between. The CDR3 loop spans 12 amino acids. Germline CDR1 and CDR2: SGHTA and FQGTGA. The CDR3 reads CASSHGNTEAFF. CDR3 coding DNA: TGTGCCAGCAGTCACGGGAACACTGAAGCTTTCTTT. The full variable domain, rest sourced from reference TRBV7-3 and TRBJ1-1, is GAGVSQTPSNKVTEKGKYVELRCDPISGHTALYWYRQSLGQGPEFLIYFQGTGAADDSGLPNDRFFAVRPEGSVSTLKIQRTERGDSAVYLCASSHGNTEAFFGQGTRLTVV.

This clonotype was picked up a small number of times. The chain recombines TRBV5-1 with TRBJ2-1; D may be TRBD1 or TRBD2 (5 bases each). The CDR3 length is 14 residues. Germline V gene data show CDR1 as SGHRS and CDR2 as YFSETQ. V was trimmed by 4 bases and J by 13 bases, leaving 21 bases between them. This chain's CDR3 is CASSTRQPEGRQFF. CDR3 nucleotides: TGCGCCAGCAGCACCCGTCAACCCGAGGGACGTCAGTTCTTC.

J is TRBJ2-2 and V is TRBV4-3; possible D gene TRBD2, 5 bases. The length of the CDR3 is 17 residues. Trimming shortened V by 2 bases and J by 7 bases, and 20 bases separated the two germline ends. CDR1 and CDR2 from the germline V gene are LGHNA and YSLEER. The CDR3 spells CASSQLFGGLLHGELFF. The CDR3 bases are TGCGCCAGCAGCCAACTCTTTGGAGGACTCCTCCACGGGGAGCTGTTTTTT.

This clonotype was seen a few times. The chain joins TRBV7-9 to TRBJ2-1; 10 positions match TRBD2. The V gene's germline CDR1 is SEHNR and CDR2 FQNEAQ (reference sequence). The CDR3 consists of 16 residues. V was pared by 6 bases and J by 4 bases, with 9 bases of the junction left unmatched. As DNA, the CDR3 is TGTGCCAGCAGACGAACAGCGGGAGGGGGTTACAATGAGCAGTTCTTC. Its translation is CASRRTAGGGYNEQFF. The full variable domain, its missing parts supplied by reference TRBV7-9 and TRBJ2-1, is DTGVSQNPRHKITKRGQNVTFRCDPISEHNRLYWYRQTLGQGPEFLTYFQNEAQLEKSRLLSDRFSAERPKGSFSTLEIQRTEQGDSAMYLCASRRTAGGGYNEQFFGPGTRLTVL.

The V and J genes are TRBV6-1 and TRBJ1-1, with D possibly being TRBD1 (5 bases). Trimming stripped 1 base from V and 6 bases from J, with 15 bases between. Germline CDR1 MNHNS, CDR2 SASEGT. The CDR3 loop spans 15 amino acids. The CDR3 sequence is CASSEDLQRGAEAFF. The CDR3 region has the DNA TGTGCCAGCAGTGAAGACCTACAGAGGGGAGCTGAAGCTTTCTTT.

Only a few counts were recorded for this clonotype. The CDR3 protein is CAISWATGELFF. CDR3 in DNA: TGTGCCATCAGTTGGGCCACCGGGGAGCTGTTTTTT. The chain is built from TRBV10-3 and TRBJ2-2; D is unresolved. Germline-derived CDR1 and CDR2 are ENHRY and SYGVKD. Trimming removed 5 bases from V and 4 bases from J, with 5 bases in between. The CDR3 runs to 12 residues.